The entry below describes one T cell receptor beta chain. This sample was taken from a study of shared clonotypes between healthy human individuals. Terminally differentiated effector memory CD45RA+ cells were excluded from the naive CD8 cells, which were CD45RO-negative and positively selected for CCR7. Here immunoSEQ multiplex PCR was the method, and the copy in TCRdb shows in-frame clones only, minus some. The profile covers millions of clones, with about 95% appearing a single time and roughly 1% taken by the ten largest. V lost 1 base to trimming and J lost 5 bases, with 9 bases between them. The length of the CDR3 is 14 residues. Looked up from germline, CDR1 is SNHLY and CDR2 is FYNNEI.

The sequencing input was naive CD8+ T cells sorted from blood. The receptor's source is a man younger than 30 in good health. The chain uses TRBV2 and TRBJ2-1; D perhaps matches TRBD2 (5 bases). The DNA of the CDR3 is TGTGCCAGCAGTGAAGTTAGCGTCGACAATGAGCAGTTCTTC. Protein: CASSEVSVDNEQFF.